Detailed here is one T cell receptor beta chain. Its cognate antigen is unknown. The data stem from a study of T cell responses to AZD1222 COVID-19 vaccine. The V end was cut by 2 bases, the J end by 6 bases, with 14 bases between. CDR1 SGDLS and CDR2 YYNGEE come from the germline V gene. The CDR3 runs to 14 residues. Findings of the study overall: The study found vaccine-associated CD4 TCRs spanning spike, dominant at 160-218 and 743-854. Just a handful of AZD1222 recipients were seropositive at baseline. White British donors predominated, females outnumbered males, and clonal diversity was possibly underestimated. Within unmutated variant regions lay the reported targets of nearly half of spike-specific TCRs.

Method: immunoSEQ multiplex PCR; TCRdb's copy keeps in-frame clones and lacks some. The sample records 95,000 to 130,000 clones, roughly 87% being singletons. The rearrangement uses TRBV9 and TRBJ1-2, with D possibly being TRBD1 (5 bases). The source was peripheral blood, collected on day 0 of AZD1222 vaccination. This TCR derives from an adult in good health. CDR3 DNA sequence: TGTGCCAGCAGCGTTGGGGGGAAGGTGAATGGCTACACCTTC. Amino acids: CASSVGGKVNGYTF.